This is a list of T cell receptor beta chains from one sample in a study of blood T cells in healthy people across ages. TCRdb redid the calling of the 5' RACE reads with MiXCR, one entry per CDR3 protein. Here the sample spans around 650,000 distinct CDR3 sequences, 40% to 45% being singletons. Sequencing used blood. These receptor sequences come from an older man in good health. The CDR3 runs from the conserved cysteine through the conserved F or W. Each record gives: J gene, D gene, V gene, clone size, CDR3 protein, CDR3 DNA. A D gene is named only where the DNA matches it firmly. Clone size, where shown, is once, few, many, or a class for clones that have expanded.

J gene: TRBJ2-5
D gene: TRBD2
V gene: TRBV6-6
clone size: few
CDR3 protein: CASSLGLAGRQETQYF
CDR3 DNA: TGTGCCAGCAGCCTGGGACTAGCGGGGAGGCAAGAGACCCAGTACTTC

J gene: TRBJ2-1
D gene: -
V gene: TRBV12-3/TRBV12-4
clone size: -
CDR3 protein: CASSFLGNNEQFF
CDR3 DNA: TGTGCCAGCAGTTTTTTGGGGAACAATGAGCAGTTCTTC

J gene: TRBJ1-6
D gene: TRBD1
V gene: TRBV4-2
clone size: -
CDR3 protein: CASSQDGTGYRNSPLHF
CDR3 DNA: TGTGCCAGCAGCCAAGACGGGACAGGGTACCGTAATTCACCCCTCCACTTT

J gene: TRBJ2-3
D gene: TRBD2
V gene: TRBV12-3/TRBV12-4
clone size: few
CDR3 protein: CASRPGTSGFTDTQYF
CDR3 DNA: TGTGCCAGCAGACCCGGGACTAGCGGGTTCACAGATACGCAGTATTTT

J gene: TRBJ2-7
D gene: TRBD1
V gene: TRBV4-2
clone size: many
CDR3 protein: CASSQALAGTGKYEQYF
CDR3 DNA: TGTGCCAGCAGCCAAGCTTTAGCCGGGACAGGGAAATACGAGCAGTACTTC

J gene: TRBJ2-1
D gene: -
V gene: TRBV5-8
clone size: -
CDR3 protein: CASSLTETGSEQFF
CDR3 DNA: TGTGCCAGCAGCTTGACCGAAACAGGGAGTGAGCAGTTCTTC

J gene: TRBJ2-1
D gene: TRBD2
V gene: TRBV6-1
clone size: -
CDR3 protein: CASSEGGLRERWYNEQFF
CDR3 DNA: TGTGCCAGCAGTGAAGGGGGTTTGCGGGAGCGTTGGTACAATGAGCAGTTCTTC

J gene: TRBJ2-1
D gene: TRBD1
V gene: TRBV7-8
clone size: few
CDR3 protein: CASSLDEQGYNEQFF
CDR3 DNA: TGTGCCAGCAGCTTAGACGAACAGGGGTACAATGAGCAGTTCTTC

J gene: TRBJ1-6
D gene: -
V gene: TRBV5-6
clone size: few
CDR3 protein: CASSSRVESSYNSPLHF
CDR3 DNA: TGTGCCAGCAGCTCGAGAGTGGAGAGCTCCTATAATTCACCCCTCCACTTT

J gene: TRBJ2-7
D gene: -
V gene: TRBV12-3/TRBV12-4
clone size: -
CDR3 protein: CASRLRRIRTEQYF
CDR3 DNA: TGTGCCAGCAGGTTAAGACGGATTAGGACCGAGCAGTACTTC

J gene: TRBJ2-5
D gene: -
V gene: TRBV4-3
clone size: -
CDR3 protein: CACSQDRRAEETQYF
CDR3 DNA: TGCGCCTGCAGCCAAGATCGGCGGGCAGAAGAGACCCAGTACTTC

J gene: TRBJ2-7
D gene: -
V gene: TRBV5-1
clone size: -
CDR3 protein: CASSSNRPYEQYF
CDR3 DNA: TGCGCCAGCAGCTCAAACAGACCCTACGAGCAGTACTTC

J gene: TRBJ2-5
D gene: -
V gene: TRBV6-2/TRBV6-3
clone size: -
CDR3 protein: CASSYRPGGSFREETQYF
CDR3 DNA: TGTGCCAGCAGTTACCGCCCTGGCGGCTCGTTCAGGGAAGAGACCCAGTACTTC

J gene: TRBJ2-7
D gene: TRBD1
V gene: TRBV7-9
clone size: -
CDR3 protein: CASAQDRTGVIYEQYF
CDR3 DNA: TGTGCCAGCGCACAAGATCGGACAGGGGTGATCTACGAGCAGTACTTC

J gene: TRBJ1-1
D gene: TRBD1
V gene: TRBV5-1
clone size: few
CDR3 protein: CASSLLGQSNTEAFF
CDR3 DNA: TGCGCCAGCAGCCTCTTGGGACAGTCAAACACTGAAGCTTTCTTT

J gene: TRBJ1-1
D gene: -
V gene: TRBV5-1
clone size: -
CDR3 protein: CASSWGGEAEAFF
CDR3 DNA: TGCGCCAGCAGCTGGGGGGGCGAGGCTGAAGCTTTCTTT

J gene: TRBJ2-7
D gene: -
V gene: TRBV28
clone size: -
CDR3 protein: CASRPSKNFYEQYF
CDR3 DNA: TGTGCCTCTCGACCATCAAAAAATTTCTACGAGCAGTACTTC

J gene: TRBJ2-7
D gene: TRBD2
V gene: TRBV3-1
clone size: few
CDR3 protein: CASSQDLAGGDYEQYF
CDR3 DNA: TGTGCCAGCAGCCAAGATCTCGCGGGAGGGGATTACGAGCAGTACTTC

J gene: TRBJ2-1
D gene: TRBD2
V gene: TRBV29-1
clone size: few
CDR3 protein: CSVDERSGRANEQFF
CDR3 DNA: TGCAGCGTTGATGAAAGAAGCGGGAGGGCCAATGAGCAGTTCTTC

J gene: TRBJ2-3
D gene: TRBD2
V gene: TRBV24-1
clone size: few
CDR3 protein: CATSETLAGKADTQYF
CDR3 DNA: TGTGCCACCAGTGAAACACTAGCGGGAAAAGCAGATACGCAGTATTTT

J gene: TRBJ2-1
D gene: TRBD2
V gene: TRBV20-1
clone size: -
CDR3 protein: CSASSGGDYNEQFF
CDR3 DNA: TGCAGTGCTTCTAGCGGGGGTGACTACAATGAGCAGTTCTTC

J gene: TRBJ2-7
D gene: -
V gene: TRBV9
clone size: -
CDR3 protein: CASSVLHREGYNEQYF
CDR3 DNA: TGTGCCAGCAGCGTACTCCACAGGGAAGGTTACAATGAGCAGTACTTC

J gene: TRBJ2-1
D gene: -
V gene: TRBV6-1
clone size: few
CDR3 protein: CASSESTMQFF
CDR3 DNA: TGTGCCAGCAGTGAATCGACCATGCAGTTCTTC

J gene: TRBJ2-5
D gene: -
V gene: TRBV6-2/TRBV6-3
clone size: -
CDR3 protein: CASSYPVRVSTPVKETQYF
CDR3 DNA: TGTGCCAGCAGTTACCCGGTCAGGGTATCCACTCCCGTTAAGGAGACCCAGTACTTC

J gene: TRBJ2-1
D gene: TRBD2
V gene: TRBV20-1
clone size: -
CDR3 protein: CSATGLAVYNEQFF
CDR3 DNA: TGCAGTGCTACGGGACTAGCGGTTTACAATGAGCAGTTCTTC

J gene: TRBJ2-2
D gene: -
V gene: TRBV4-1
clone size: -
CDR3 protein: CASSQVIITGELFF
CDR3 DNA: TGCGCCAGCAGCCAAGTTATTATTACCGGGGAGCTGTTTTTT

J gene: TRBJ2-5
D gene: TRBD2
V gene: TRBV28
clone size: -
CDR3 protein: CASSLPWTSGEETQYF
CDR3 DNA: TGTGCCAGCAGTCTTCCCTGGACTAGCGGGGAAGAGACCCAGTACTTC

J gene: TRBJ2-7
D gene: -
V gene: TRBV19
clone size: few
CDR3 protein: CASSPRAPRVDEQYF
CDR3 DNA: TGTGCCAGTAGCCCCCGGGCCCCACGCGTGGACGAGCAGTACTTC

J gene: TRBJ2-5
D gene: -
V gene: TRBV25-1
clone size: -
CDR3 protein: CASRETVVETQYF
CDR3 DNA: TGTGCCAGCAGAGAGACAGTGGTAGAGACCCAGTACTTC

J gene: TRBJ2-7
D gene: TRBD2
V gene: TRBV6-6
clone size: -
CDR3 protein: CASSLLAASSYNEQYF
CDR3 DNA: TGTGCCAGCAGCCTACTAGCGGCCAGCTCCTACAATGAGCAGTACTTC

J gene: TRBJ2-6
D gene: -
V gene: TRBV6-2/TRBV6-3
clone size: -
CDR3 protein: CASTQTPPSSGANVLTF
CDR3 DNA: TGTGCCAGCACCCAAACCCCCCCCAGCTCTGGGGCCAACGTCCTGACTTTC

J gene: TRBJ2-1
D gene: -
V gene: TRBV6-2/TRBV6-3
clone size: -
CDR3 protein: CASFRMEPGARNEQFF
CDR3 DNA: TGTGCCAGCTTCCGGATGGAGCCAGGGGCCCGTAATGAGCAGTTCTTC

J gene: TRBJ2-7
D gene: -
V gene: TRBV25-1
clone size: few
CDR3 protein: CASSEPGQTRPYEQYF
CDR3 DNA: TGTGCCAGCAGTGAACCTGGGCAAACTCGTCCCTACGAGCAGTACTTC

J gene: TRBJ2-7
D gene: -
V gene: TRBV20-1
clone size: few
CDR3 protein: CSAHQGQRYEQYF
CDR3 DNA: TGCAGTGCTCACCAAGGACAGCGATACGAGCAGTACTTC

J gene: TRBJ2-2
D gene: TRBD1
V gene: TRBV7-2
clone size: -
CDR3 protein: CASSPRTGAIHTGELFF
CDR3 DNA: TGTGCCAGCAGCCCCCGGACAGGGGCAATTCACACCGGGGAGCTGTTTTTT

J gene: TRBJ1-4
D gene: TRBD1
V gene: TRBV7-9
clone size: -
CDR3 protein: CASSLSGGSSEKLFF
CDR3 DNA: TGTGCCAGCAGCTTATCAGGGGGCAGTAGTGAAAAACTGTTTTTT

J gene: TRBJ2-3
D gene: -
V gene: TRBV6-2/TRBV6-3
clone size: few
CDR3 protein: CASSYPDSIDTQYF
CDR3 DNA: TGTGCCAGCAGTTACCCGGACAGTATCGATACGCAGTATTTT

J gene: TRBJ2-2
D gene: TRBD1
V gene: TRBV24-1
clone size: -
CDR3 protein: CATSALDRDSGELFF
CDR3 DNA: TGTGCCACCAGTGCCCTGGACAGGGACTCCGGGGAGCTGTTTTTT

J gene: TRBJ2-3
D gene: TRBD2
V gene: TRBV4-2
clone size: -
CDR3 protein: CASSQEPIGGRLAGGQTETQYF
CDR3 DNA: TGTGCCAGCAGCCAAGAGCCGATCGGGGGCCGACTAGCGGGGGGGCAGACAGAGACGCAGTATTTT

J gene: TRBJ1-2
D gene: TRBD1
V gene: TRBV7-9
clone size: -
CDR3 protein: CASSPRQGRLSVNGYTF
CDR3 DNA: TGTGCCAGCAGCCCTCGACAGGGCCGCCTCTCTGTAAATGGCTACACCTTC

J gene: TRBJ1-2
D gene: -
V gene: TRBV27
clone size: once
CDR3 protein: CASRSVTEAIYGYTF
CDR3 DNA: TGTGCCAGCAGATCTGTGACAGAGGCCATTTATGGCTACACCTTC